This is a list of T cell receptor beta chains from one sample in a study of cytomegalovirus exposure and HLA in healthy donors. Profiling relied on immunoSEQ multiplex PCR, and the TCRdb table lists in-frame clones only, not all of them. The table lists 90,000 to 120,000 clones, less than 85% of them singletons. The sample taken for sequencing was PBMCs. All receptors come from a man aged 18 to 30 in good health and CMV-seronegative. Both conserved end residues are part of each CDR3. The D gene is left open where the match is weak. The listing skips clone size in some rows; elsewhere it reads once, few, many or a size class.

CDR3aa: CASSLGLAGSGELFF
CDR3nt: TGTGCCAGCAGCTTGGGACTAGCGGGGTCGGGGGAGCTGTTTTTT
d_gene: TRBD2
v_gene: TRBV5-6
abundance: -
j_gene: TRBJ2-2

CDR3aa: CASSSRGGGRKQYF
CDR3nt: TGTGCCAGCAGCTCTAGGGGAGGGGGAAGGAAGCAGTATTTT
d_gene: -
v_gene: TRBV11-2
abundance: -
j_gene: TRBJ2-3

CDR3aa: CSVETGISYEQYF
CDR3nt: TGCAGCGTTGAGACAGGGATATCGTACGAGCAGTACTTC
d_gene: TRBD1
v_gene: TRBV29-1
abundance: -
j_gene: TRBJ2-7

CDR3aa: CASSGTPLRGQGYTF
CDR3nt: TGTGCCAGCAGTGGCACCCCCCTCAGGGGGCAAGGCTACACCTTC
d_gene: TRBD1
v_gene: TRBV25-1
abundance: -
j_gene: TRBJ1-2

CDR3aa: CASSRWTSGGMGTDTQYF
CDR3nt: TGTGCCAGCAGCCGGTGGACTAGCGGGGGGATGGGCACAGATACGCAGTATTTT
d_gene: TRBD2
v_gene: TRBV5-6
abundance: -
j_gene: TRBJ2-3

CDR3aa: CATSRDPGGEQYF
CDR3nt: TGTGCCACCAGCAGAGATCCGGGGGGCGAGCAGTACTTC
d_gene: TRBD2
v_gene: TRBV15
abundance: once
j_gene: TRBJ2-7

CDR3aa: CASSVREGGELFF
CDR3nt: TGTGCCAGCAGTGTCCGCGAGGGCGGGGAGCTGTTTTTT
d_gene: -
v_gene: TRBV6-4
abundance: -
j_gene: TRBJ2-2

CDR3aa: CAAGPSNINTEAFF
CDR3nt: TGTGCCGCGGGACCATCCAATATAAACACTGAAGCTTTCTTT
d_gene: -
v_gene: TRBV7-9
abundance: many
j_gene: TRBJ1-1

CDR3aa: CASSRRRTGTSPETQYF
CDR3nt: TGTGCCAGCAGCAGACGAAGGACCGGGACATCGCCGGAGACCCAGTACTTC
d_gene: -
v_gene: TRBV7-2
abundance: -
j_gene: TRBJ2-5

CDR3aa: CASSVGRLSPGRAFF
CDR3nt: TGTGCCAGCAGCGTAGGACGTCTGAGTCCGGGAAGAGCTTTCTTT
d_gene: -
v_gene: TRBV5-6
abundance: -
j_gene: TRBJ1-1

CDR3aa: CASSLYIPAGANVLTF
CDR3nt: TGTGCCAGCAGCCTGTATATTCCGGCTGGGGCCAACGTCCTGACTTTC
d_gene: -
v_gene: TRBV7-3
abundance: -
j_gene: TRBJ2-6

CDR3aa: CASSREDGGGLTDTQYF
CDR3nt: TGTGCCAGCTCCCGAGAGGATGGGGGGGGCCTCACAGATACGCAGTATTTT
d_gene: -
v_gene: TRBV9
abundance: -
j_gene: TRBJ2-3

CDR3aa: CATMPLRRPVPYEQYF
CDR3nt: TGTGCCACCATGCCCCTTAGGCGGCCAGTGCCCTACGAGCAGTACTTC
d_gene: -
v_gene: TRBV25-1
abundance: -
j_gene: TRBJ2-7

CDR3aa: CASSYSTGGGYTF
CDR3nt: TGTGCCAGCAGTTACTCGACAGGGGGTGGCTACACCTTC
d_gene: TRBD1
v_gene: TRBV6-5
abundance: -
j_gene: TRBJ1-2

CDR3aa: CASNFGPGKYSNQPQHF
CDR3nt: TGTGCCAGTAATTTCGGCCCCGGGAAATATAGCAATCAGCCCCAGCATTTT
d_gene: -
v_gene: TRBV19
abundance: -
j_gene: TRBJ1-5

CDR3aa: CASSLVPQGVYGYTF
CDR3nt: TGTGCCAGCAGCTTGGTTCCCCAGGGGGTCTATGGCTACACCTTC
d_gene: TRBD1
v_gene: TRBV5-4
abundance: -
j_gene: TRBJ1-2

CDR3aa: CATSRDRGMNTEAFF
CDR3nt: TGTGCCACCAGCAGGGACAGGGGAATGAACACTGAAGCTTTCTTT
d_gene: TRBD1
v_gene: TRBV15
abundance: -
j_gene: TRBJ1-1

CDR3aa: CASSHPQGAENEQYF
CDR3nt: TGTGCCAGCAGCCACCCCCAGGGGGCAGAAAACGAGCAGTACTTC
d_gene: TRBD1
v_gene: TRBV6-6
abundance: -
j_gene: TRBJ2-7

CDR3aa: CASSLESSNQPQHF
CDR3nt: TGCGCCAGCAGCTTGGAAAGCAGCAATCAGCCCCAGCATTTT
d_gene: -
v_gene: TRBV5-1
abundance: once
j_gene: TRBJ1-5

CDR3aa: CASSQRTGSRTEAFF
CDR3nt: TGTGCCAGCAGCCAGAGGACAGGGAGTAGGACTGAAGCTTTCTTT
d_gene: TRBD1
v_gene: TRBV14
abundance: -
j_gene: TRBJ1-1

CDR3aa: CASSFGGRDTIYF
CDR3nt: TGTGCCAGCAGCTTTGGGGGCCGGGACACCATATATTTT
d_gene: -
v_gene: TRBV7-8
abundance: -
j_gene: TRBJ1-3

CDR3aa: CARNEDTSPEPQHF
CDR3nt: TGTGCCAGAAACGAAGATACATCCCCTGAGCCCCAGCATTTT
d_gene: -
v_gene: TRBV5-3
abundance: few
j_gene: TRBJ1-5

CDR3aa: CASSGWGGDEQYF
CDR3nt: TGTGCCAGCAGTGGGTGGGGGGGTGACGAGCAGTACTTC
d_gene: TRBD2
v_gene: TRBV2
abundance: -
j_gene: TRBJ2-7

CDR3aa: CAAGQGSTEAFF
CDR3nt: TGTGCCGCGGGACAGGGGAGCACTGAAGCTTTCTTT
d_gene: TRBD1
v_gene: TRBV27
abundance: -
j_gene: TRBJ1-1

CDR3aa: CASSLPTGVREKLFF
CDR3nt: TGTGCCAGCAGCTTACCCACAGGGGTGCGGGAAAAACTGTTTTTT
d_gene: TRBD1
v_gene: TRBV7-9
abundance: -
j_gene: TRBJ1-4

CDR3aa: CSSNDWTAYEQYF
CDR3nt: TGTTCTAGCAACGATTGGACAGCCTACGAGCAGTACTTC
d_gene: -
v_gene: TRBV7-9
abundance: -
j_gene: TRBJ2-7

CDR3aa: CASSPRGQPVSTDTQYF
CDR3nt: TGTGCCAGCAGCCCCAGGGGACAACCCGTTAGCACAGATACGCAGTATTTT
d_gene: -
v_gene: TRBV7-9
abundance: -
j_gene: TRBJ2-3

CDR3aa: CASRRAGTDRYEQYF
CDR3nt: TGTGCCAGCAGGAGGGCCGGGACAGACAGGTACGAGCAGTACTTC
d_gene: TRBD1
v_gene: TRBV25-1
abundance: -
j_gene: TRBJ2-7

CDR3aa: CASSQDLRASEMIYEQYF
CDR3nt: TGTGCCAGCAGCCAAGATCTTCGGGCTAGCGAGATGATCTACGAGCAGTACTTC
d_gene: -
v_gene: TRBV4-2
abundance: few
j_gene: TRBJ2-7

CDR3aa: CASSLAGDTIYF
CDR3nt: TGTGCCAGCAGCCTCGCAGGGGACACCATATATTTT
d_gene: -
v_gene: TRBV7-6
abundance: -
j_gene: TRBJ1-3

CDR3aa: CATSRFAQETQYF
CDR3nt: TGTGCCACCTCTCGGTTCGCCCAAGAGACCCAGTACTTC
d_gene: -
v_gene: TRBV27
abundance: -
j_gene: TRBJ2-5

CDR3aa: CASSRTGTPYGELFF
CDR3nt: TGTGCCAGCAGCAGGACCGGGACACCTTACGGGGAGCTGTTTTTT
d_gene: -
v_gene: TRBV7-9
abundance: -
j_gene: TRBJ2-2

CDR3aa: CASSVEGREANYGYTF
CDR3nt: TGTGCCAGCAGCGTAGAAGGCAGGGAAGCTAACTATGGCTACACCTTC
d_gene: -
v_gene: TRBV9
abundance: -
j_gene: TRBJ1-2

CDR3aa: CASSIDLGIYNEQFF
CDR3nt: TGTGCCAGTAGTATAGATCTGGGCATCTACAATGAGCAGTTCTTC
d_gene: -
v_gene: TRBV19
abundance: -
j_gene: TRBJ2-1

CDR3aa: CASSSRGQGGKLFF
CDR3nt: TGTGCCAGCAGCTCAAGGGGGCAGGGAGGAAAACTGTTTTTT
d_gene: TRBD1
v_gene: TRBV11-2
abundance: -
j_gene: TRBJ1-4

CDR3aa: CASSPGVGANVLTF
CDR3nt: TGTGCCAGCAGCCCAGGGGTAGGGGCCAACGTCCTGACTTTC
d_gene: -
v_gene: TRBV6-5
abundance: -
j_gene: TRBJ2-6

CDR3aa: CASSDLRGELREQYF
CDR3nt: TGCGCCAGCAGCGACTTACGGGGGGAGTTGCGCGAGCAGTACTTC
d_gene: TRBD2
v_gene: TRBV4-1
abundance: -
j_gene: TRBJ2-7

CDR3aa: CASSPPVPAGGPEQFF
CDR3nt: TGTGCCAGCAGTCCCCCGGTACCAGCGGGGGGGCCAGAGCAGTTCTTC
d_gene: TRBD2
v_gene: TRBV27
abundance: -
j_gene: TRBJ2-1

CDR3aa: CASRDRGPTGELFF
CDR3nt: TGTGCCAGCAGGGACAGGGGGCCGACCGGGGAGCTGTTTTTT
d_gene: TRBD1
v_gene: TRBV2
abundance: -
j_gene: TRBJ2-2

CDR3aa: CASSRSYSSYEQYF
CDR3nt: TGTGCCAGTAGTAGGTCCTACTCCTCCTACGAGCAGTACTTC
d_gene: -
v_gene: TRBV19
abundance: -
j_gene: TRBJ2-7

CDR3aa: CASSIERGSGANVLTF
CDR3nt: TGTGCCAGCAGCATCGAGCGGGGATCTGGGGCCAACGTCCTGACTTTC
d_gene: TRBD2
v_gene: TRBV7-8
abundance: once
j_gene: TRBJ2-6

CDR3aa: CASSRQEPGQRYTF
CDR3nt: TGTGCCAGCAGCCGGCAAGAACCGGGACAAAGGTACACCTTC
d_gene: -
v_gene: TRBV5-6
abundance: few
j_gene: TRBJ1-2

CDR3aa: CASSLQGEAFF
CDR3nt: TGTGCCAGCAGTCTACAGGGAGAAGCTTTCTTT
d_gene: -
v_gene: TRBV6-1
abundance: -
j_gene: TRBJ1-1

CDR3aa: CASGLQGGNQPQHF
CDR3nt: TGTGCCAGCGGACTTCAGGGGGGAAATCAGCCCCAGCATTTT
d_gene: TRBD1
v_gene: TRBV6-1
abundance: -
j_gene: TRBJ1-5

CDR3aa: CARRRRSRETQYF
CDR3nt: TGTGCCCGCAGAAGGAGGAGTAGAGAGACCCAGTACTTC
d_gene: -
v_gene: TRBV21-1
abundance: -
j_gene: TRBJ2-5

CDR3aa: CASSQGYEQYF
CDR3nt: TGTGCCAGTTCTCAGGGGTACGAGCAGTACTTC
d_gene: -
v_gene: TRBV19
abundance: few
j_gene: TRBJ2-7